This T cell receptor beta chain appears in the sequencing data of a study of cytomegalovirus exposure and HLA in healthy donors. PCR employed 60 Vbeta and 13 Jbeta primers. Sequencing was performed with immunoSEQ multiplex PCR; in TCRdb, only in-frame clones are kept and a portion is missing. The sample shows about 84,000 clones, roughly 78% of them seen only once. Material: PBMCs. This sequence was found in a male donor in good health and CMV-seropositive.

The CDR3 bases are TGTGCCAGTAAAGAACAGGGGGCTGCGGGCGGGGAGCTGTTTTTT. Protein sequence: CASKEQGAAGGELFF. The chain is built from TRBV2 and TRBJ2-2; the match to TRBD1 covers 9 bases. V trimming: 9 bases; J trimming: 7 bases; junction bases outside the gene matches: 12. In germline, CDR1 is SNHLY, CDR2 FYNNEI. CDR3 size: 15 residues.